This entry describes one T cell receptor (beta chain). This entry comes from a study of control samples from healthy donors and cancer patients. V was trimmed by 5 bases and J by 0 bases, leaving 9 bases between them. CDR3 length: 14 residues. The germline CDR1 and CDR2 sequences are MRHNA and SNTAGT. The table came from immunoSEQ multiplex PCR; TCRdb's copy has only in-frame clones and leaves some out. The sample yields 100,000 or so clones, more than 75% seen once. The receptor comes from a woman in her forties or fifties in good health. The sequenced material came from blood. The rearrangement joins TRBV6-4 to TRBJ2-3, with D hard to call. The CDR3, as DNA: TGTGCCAGCAGTCCTTTGTTTAGCACAGATACGCAGTATTTT. As protein: CASSPLFSTDTQYF.